These T cell receptor beta chains were read from a single sample in a study of T cells in localized non-small cell lung cancer. Here immunoSEQ multiplex PCR was the method, and the copy in TCRdb shows in-frame clones only, minus some. In the table there are about 1,400 clones, around 20% of which are singletons. Specimen: lung tumor tissue, collected before any cancer treatment. The receptors were sampled from a male donor aged 60 or over with stage III squamous cell lung carcinoma. The CDR3 runs from the conserved cysteine through the conserved F or W. A D gene is named only where the DNA matches it firmly. Expanded clones get a size class; other rows say once, few or many, or leave the size out.

j_call | d_call | clone_size | v_call | cdr3_nt | cdr3_aa
TRBJ2-1 | TRBD2 | . | TRBV28 | TGTGCCAGCAGTCTTTACGGGGGGGACACCTCCTACAATGAGCAGTTCTTC | CASSLYGGDTSYNEQFF
TRBJ1-2 | . | . | TRBV28 | TGTGCCAGCAGATCAGGGGCGAGATCCTATGGCTACACCTTC | CASRSGARSYGYTF
TRBJ2-2 | TRBD2 | medium-sized | TRBV11-3 | TGTGCCAGCAGCCCCGGGGAGTCGAGCGGGGGACTGAACACCGGGGAGCTGTTTTTT | CASSPGESSGGLNTGELFF
TRBJ2-3 | . | few | TRBV28 | TGTGCCAGCACCCCAGGGGGGACAGATACGCAGTATTTT | CASTPGGTDTQYF
TRBJ1-6 | . | medium-sized | TRBV9 | TGTGCCAGCAGTGAAGCGCGCCAGGGAGGGTCACCCCTCCACTTT | CASSEARQGGSPLHF
TRBJ1-2 | . | medium-sized | TRBV11-3 | TGTGCCAGCAGCTTAGTCTCGGAGGGTTATGGCTACACCTTC | CASSLVSEGYGYTF
TRBJ1-1 | . | . | TRBV28 | TGTGCCAGCAGTTTTATTACGGGCCCAAACACTGAAGCTTTCTTT | CASSFITGPNTEAFF
TRBJ2-5 | . | many | TRBV11-3 | TGTGCCAGCAGCTTGTTTGTCCCCTTGGGACTTACCCACTTC | CASSLFVPLGLTHF
TRBJ1-2 | . | . | TRBV29-1 | TGCAGCGTTTCCATGGGCCTGGGTAACTATGGCTACACCTTC | CSVSMGLGNYGYTF
TRBJ1-1 | . | few | TRBV28 | TGTGCCAGCAGCCAACGGGGTGGGCAGGCAGGCACTGAAGCTTTCTTT | CASSQRGGQAGTEAFF
TRBJ1-2 | . | . | TRBV19 | TGTGCCAGTAGTATGACAGTGCCTAACTATGGCTACACCTTC | CASSMTVPNYGYTF
TRBJ1-1 | TRBD1 | . | TRBV11-3 | TGTGCCAGCAGCTTCGGGACAGGGGTCCTTGGCACTGAAGCTTTCTTT | CASSFGTGVLGTEAFF
TRBJ1-3 | . | few | TRBV11-3 | TGTGCCAGCAGCCCAGACAGGAGCTCTGGAAACACCATATATTTT | CASSPDRSSGNTIYF
TRBJ1-5 | . | few | TRBV28 | TGTGCCAGCAGTTTAGACAGCCTTAAGCCCCAGCATTTT | CASSLDSLKPQHF
TRBJ1-2 | . | . | TRBV28 | TGTGCCAGCACTATTCCAACGCTACAGGGATCAGGCTACACCTTC | CASTIPTLQGSGYTF
TRBJ2-7 | . | . | TRBV19 | TGTGCCAGTAGCACCGGGAGACTCGCCTACGAGCAGTACTTC | CASSTGRLAYEQYF
TRBJ2-5 | . | medium-sized | TRBV1 | TGCGCCAGCAGCCAAGGTTTGGGTAAAGAGACCCAGTACTTC | CASSQGLGKETQYF
TRBJ1-2 | . | . | TRBV28 | TGTGCCAGCAGTTTACAGGGGATGGGGGGCTACACCTTC | CASSLQGMGGYTF
TRBJ2-3 | . | large | TRBV9 | TGTGCCAGCAGTGTGTTCGAGGGGCCCAACACAGATACGCAGTATTTT | CASSVFEGPNTDTQYF
TRBJ2-7 | . | . | TRBV29-1 | TGCAGCGTTGGGGTCGGCACCTACGAGCAGTACTTC | CSVGVGTYEQYF
TRBJ1-1 | . | few | TRBV19 | TGTGCCAGTAGTATGGGGGAGGACACTGAAGCTTTCTTT | CASSMGEDTEAFF
TRBJ2-5 | . | medium-sized | TRBV6-8 | TGTGCCAGCAGTTACTGGTCAGGTCAAGAGACCCAGTACTTC | CASSYWSGQETQYF
TRBJ2-7 | . | . | TRBV19 | TGTGCCAGTAATGCGGGCAAACCTCCCTACGAGCAGTACTTC | CASNAGKPPYEQYF
TRBJ1-1 | . | large | TRBV28 | TGTGCCAGCAGTACCTCACTCCAGGTCACTGAAGCTTTCTTT | CASSTSLQVTEAFF
TRBJ1-1 | . | medium-sized | TRBV6-8 | TGTGCCAGCAGGACGTCCCTCGGCGCTGAAGCTTTCTTT | CASRTSLGAEAFF
TRBJ2-3 | . | . | TRBV18 | TGTGCCAGCTCATACCCCACAGATACGCAGTATTTT | CASSYPTDTQYF
TRBJ1-2 | . | . | TRBV9 | TGTGCCACGCGCCGGGAAAGCTATGGCTACACCTTC | CATRRESYGYTF
TRBJ2-5 | . | few | TRBV11-3 | TGTGCCAGCAGTCAAGGCCCAGGGCGGGACGAGACCCAGTACTTC | CASSQGPGRDETQYF
TRBJ1-4 | . | medium-sized | TRBV9 | TGTGCCAGCAGCGCCGAACTAGGGGGGTCTAATGAAAAACTGTTTTTT | CASSAELGGSNEKLFF